A selection of T cell receptor beta chains follows, all from one sample in a study of CD8 T cells in Susac syndrome. MiXCR, run by TCRdb on the immunoSEQ multiplex PCR reads, gives a single entry per CDR3 protein. Among about 200,000 distinct CDR3 sequences listed, 95% were seen once. Sequencing was done on a sample of CD4+ T cells from PBMCs. These receptors originate from a human donor in good health. The conserved cysteine and the conserved F or W are not part of the CDR3 here. Part of the rows lack a size; the others show once, few, many or a class for expanded clones.

TRBV7-2 | - | ASSPTGFWQPQH
TRBV29-1 | - | SVEGPRGGEQF
TRBV6-1 | - | ASSDPGQRYSPLH
TRBV20-1 | - | SAASGQGSTDTQY
TRBV18 | - | ASSPRTTVEDTEAF
TRBV6-4 | - | ASSEEAGDTEAF
TRBV5-1 | - | ASSLTGTGGYT
TRBV12-3/TRBV12-4 | - | ASSDGTSGTGNNEQF
TRBV28 | - | ASSLSSGFNYGYT
TRBV6-5 | - | ASTRDRGREQY
TRBV20-1 | - | SARDWGSHGYT
TRBV3-1 | few | ASSQDPVQPQH
TRBV5-1 | - | ASSLRGEAPYEQY
TRBV6-1 | - | ASRINRDRGLETQY
TRBV20-1 | - | SARDRDRGPYEQY
TRBV9 | - | ASSVGGGELF
TRBV29-1 | - | SDQGLGDTQY
TRBV5-4 | - | ASGRQGRETQY
TRBV19 | - | ASSLRGLNGYT
TRBV28 | once | ASSYRGNEAF
TRBV20-1 | - | SARTSGSFGTQY
TRBV18 | - | ASSRDGTDVLT
TRBV20-1 | - | SASRRGQETQY
TRBV6-5 | - | ASRGDRSNQPQH
TRBV3-1 | - | ASSFNRGYGHTEAF
TRBV29-1 | - | SVDTGVIDTGELF
TRBV20-1 | - | SASKGTGGYT
TRBV20-1 | - | SASLGRANTEAF